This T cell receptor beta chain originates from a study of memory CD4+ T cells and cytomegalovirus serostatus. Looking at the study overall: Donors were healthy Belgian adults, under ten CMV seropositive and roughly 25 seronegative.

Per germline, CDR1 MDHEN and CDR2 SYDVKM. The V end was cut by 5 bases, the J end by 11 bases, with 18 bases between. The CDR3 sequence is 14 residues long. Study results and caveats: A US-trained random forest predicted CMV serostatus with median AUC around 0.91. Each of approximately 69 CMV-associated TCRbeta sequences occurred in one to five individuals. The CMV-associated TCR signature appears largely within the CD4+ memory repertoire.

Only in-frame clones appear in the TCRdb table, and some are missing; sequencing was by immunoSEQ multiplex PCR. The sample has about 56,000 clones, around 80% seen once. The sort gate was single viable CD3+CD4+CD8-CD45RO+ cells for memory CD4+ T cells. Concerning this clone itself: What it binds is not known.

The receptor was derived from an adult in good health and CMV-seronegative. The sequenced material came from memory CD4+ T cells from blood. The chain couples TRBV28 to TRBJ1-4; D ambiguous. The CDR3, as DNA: TGTGCCAGCAGTCATCGGACCGGTCCCGAGAAACTGTTTTTT. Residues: CASSHRTGPEKLFF.